Listed below are T cell receptor beta chains from one sample, sequenced in a study of T-cell reconstitution after alpha-beta-depleted transplantation in children. One entry per CDR3 protein, called by TCRdb with MiXCR from the PCR reads. The sample includes about 600,000 distinct CDR3 sequences, about 23% of them seen just once. The specimen comprised PBMCs, mostly from graft donor cells, sampled 360 days after TCRalphabeta/CD19-depleted stem cell transplant. These receptors came from a boy under two years old who had a stem cell transplant for acute myeloid leukemia, so the T cells may come from the graft donor. The CDR3 runs from the conserved cysteine through the conserved F or W. Fields, in order: V gene, J gene, D gene, clone size, CDR3 DNA, CDR3 protein. The D gene is left open where the match is weak. The listing skips clone size in some rows; elsewhere it reads once, few, many or a size class.

V gene: TRBV29-1
J gene: TRBJ1-1
D gene: .
clone size: .
CDR3 DNA: TGCAGCGTTGAAGGGGGCGACTGTGAAGCTTTCTTT
CDR3 protein: CSVEGGDCEAFF

V gene: TRBV29-1
J gene: TRBJ2-7
D gene: TRBD2
clone size: many
CDR3 DNA: TGCAGCGTTGGGCCCCTGCTAGCGGGGTCCGAGCAGTACTTC
CDR3 protein: CSVGPLLAGSEQYF

V gene: TRBV20-1
J gene: TRBJ1-1
D gene: .
clone size: many
CDR3 DNA: TGCAGTGCAATAGGATCTGAAGCTTTCTTT
CDR3 protein: CSAIGSEAFF

V gene: TRBV6-5
J gene: TRBJ2-3
D gene: .
clone size: .
CDR3 DNA: TGTGCCAGCAGTTACTCGAGAGGACGGATGAGCACAGATACGCAGTATTTT
CDR3 protein: CASSYSRGRMSTDTQYF

V gene: TRBV12-3/TRBV12-4
J gene: TRBJ2-1
D gene: .
clone size: many
CDR3 DNA: TGTGCCAGCAGTCCCGGGCGGGGTAATTACAATGAGCAGTTCTTC
CDR3 protein: CASSPGRGNYNEQFF

V gene: TRBV15
J gene: TRBJ2-4
D gene: .
clone size: .
CDR3 DNA: TGTGCCACCAGCAGGCAGACACCCCCAGGGGACATTCAGTACTTC
CDR3 protein: CATSRQTPPGDIQYF

V gene: TRBV4-2
J gene: TRBJ1-2
D gene: .
clone size: .
CDR3 DNA: TGTGCCAGCAGCCCGACCGGGACAACAAGTGGCTACACCTTC
CDR3 protein: CASSPTGTTSGYTF

V gene: TRBV20-1
J gene: TRBJ2-2
D gene: .
clone size: many
CDR3 DNA: TGCACCGCCGTAGGGGCGAACACCGGGGAGCTGTTTTTT
CDR3 protein: CTAVGANTGELFF

V gene: TRBV7-9
J gene: TRBJ1-6
D gene: .
clone size: .
CDR3 DNA: TGTGCCAGCAGCGACTGGGGGCCTAATTCACCCCTCCACTTT
CDR3 protein: CASSDWGPNSPLHF

V gene: TRBV5-1
J gene: TRBJ2-2
D gene: .
clone size: .
CDR3 DNA: TGCGCCAGCAGCTTGACGACCGGCGGGGAGCTGTTTTTT
CDR3 protein: CASSLTTGGELFF

V gene: TRBV12-3/TRBV12-4
J gene: TRBJ2-5
D gene: .
clone size: many
CDR3 DNA: TGTGCCAGCAGTTATGGGGGCGCAGGACAAGAGACCCAGTACTTC
CDR3 protein: CASSYGGAGQETQYF

V gene: TRBV2
J gene: TRBJ1-5
D gene: .
clone size: many
CDR3 DNA: TGTGCCAGCAGTCAACCGGGATTTAGCAATCAGCCCCAGCATTTT
CDR3 protein: CASSQPGFSNQPQHF